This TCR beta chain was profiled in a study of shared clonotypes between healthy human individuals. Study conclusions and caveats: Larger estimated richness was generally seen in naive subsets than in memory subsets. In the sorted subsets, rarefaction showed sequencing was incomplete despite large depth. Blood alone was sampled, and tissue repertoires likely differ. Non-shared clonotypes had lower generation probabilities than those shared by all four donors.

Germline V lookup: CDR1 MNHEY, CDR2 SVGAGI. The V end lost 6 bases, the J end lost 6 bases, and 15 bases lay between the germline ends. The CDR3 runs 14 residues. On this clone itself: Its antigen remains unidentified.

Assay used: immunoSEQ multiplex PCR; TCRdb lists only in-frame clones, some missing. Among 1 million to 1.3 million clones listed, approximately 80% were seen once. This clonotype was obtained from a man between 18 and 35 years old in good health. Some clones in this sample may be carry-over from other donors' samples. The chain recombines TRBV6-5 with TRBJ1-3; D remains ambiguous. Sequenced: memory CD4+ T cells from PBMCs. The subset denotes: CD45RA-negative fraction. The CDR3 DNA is TGTGCCAGCAGACGCGGGGTCTACGAAAACACCATATATTTT. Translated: CASRRGVYENTIYF.